These 29 T cell receptor beta chains were sequenced from one sample in a study of HIV-infected children after antiretroviral therapy interruption. Unique molecular identifiers were included in an RNA-based 3' RACE TCR library. TCRdb fed the 3' RACE reads into MiXCR, producing one record per CDR3 protein. The sample has approximately 15,000 distinct CDR3 sequences; about 3% are singletons. Documented treatment: PENTA 11 planned treatment interruption arm or continuous ART arm. The sample in question was CD45RO+ CD8+ T cells from PBMCs, pooled from several time points, obtained from a donor given antiretroviral therapy, either interrupted or continuous. Subset indicated: memory CD8+ CD45RO+ CD45RA- T cells. These receptors were obtained from a pool of human donors with HIV.

This clonotype was counted ten times or more. The chain has TRBV6-4 and TRBJ2-6; D is uncertain. The V and J ends lost 2 bases and 2 bases respectively, with 4 bases between them. This CDR3 region has 14 residues. Germline CDR1 reads MRHNA; CDR2 reads SNTAGT. The CDR3 reads CASSDGTGANVLTF. The DNA of the CDR3 is TGTGCCAGCAGTGACGGAACTGGGGCCAACGTCCTGACTTTC.

This clonotype was counted ten times or more. V usage is TRBV3-1 and J usage is TRBJ1-4; the D is unclear. CDR3 length: 16 amino acids. Per germline, CDR1 LGHDT and CDR2 YNNKEL (reference sequence). V lost 4 bases and J lost 0, with 12 bases in between. This CDR3 reads CASSPGRATTNEKLFF. As DNA, the CDR3 is TGTGCCAGCAGCCCGGGCCGGGCAACAACTAATGAAAAACTGTTTTTT.

This clonotype came up many times. The chain joins TRBV23-1 to TRBJ2-4; D might be TRBD1 or TRBD2, each matching 5 bases. TRBV23-1 is treated as an ORF (open reading frame) with a function not yet certain. The CDR3 contains 15 residues. Trimming left V 6 bases short and J 1 base short, with 13 bases between. The CDR3 bases are TGCGCCAGCAGCCCCCAACGGGGCGCCAAAAACATTCAGTACTTC. The encoded protein is CASSPQRGAKNIQYF.

At least ten counts were recorded for this clonotype. This rearrangement joins TRBV12-5 to TRBJ1-1; unclear D gene. The CDR3 is made up of 13 amino acids. The germline V and J ends were trimmed by 5 bases and 5 bases, with 12 bases remaining between them. In germline, CDR1 is LGHNT, CDR2 FRNRAP. The CDR3 protein is CASGLRVDTEAFF. The CDR3 DNA is TGTGCTAGTGGTCTCCGGGTGGATACTGAAGCTTTCTTT.

This chain joins TRBV9 and TRBJ1-1, with no clear D. This CDR3 is built from 12 residues. Deletions cut 3 bases from V and 0 bases from J, with 3 bases between. Germline CDR1 reads SGDLS; CDR2 reads YYNGEE. CDR3: CASSALNTEAFF. In DNA, the CDR3 is TGTGCCAGCAGCGCCTTGAACACTGAAGCTTTCTTT.

The sample holds many counts of this clonotype. This sequence joins TRBV12-5 and TRBJ2-4, with 8 bases matching TRBD2. The CDR3 length is 16 residues. Germline V gene sequence: CDR1 LGHNT, CDR2 FRNRAP. The junction had 9 bases not matched to a gene; V was cut back by 1 base and J by 7 bases. The CDR3: CASGLATPGGRNIQYF. The CDR3 region has the DNA TGTGCTAGTGGTTTGGCTACTCCGGGGGGGAGGAACATTCAGTACTTC.

This clonotype has ten or more counts. The genes are TRBV23-1 and TRBJ2-6; D is ambiguous. TRBV23-1 is an ORF, and what it does is uncertain. The V and J ends lost 4 bases and 0 bases respectively, with 19 bases between them. This CDR3 has 19 residues. Written as DNA, the CDR3 is TGCGCCAGCAGTCCAGGTCCTTCCGGGCACCTCTCTGGGGCCAACGTCCTGACTTTC. Amino acid sequence: CASSPGPSGHLSGANVLTF.

This clonotype rates as medium-sized. V is TRBV10-2 and J is TRBJ2-3; TRBD2 matches at 9 bases. The junction had 7 bases not matched to a gene; V was cut back by 9 bases and J by 0 bases. The CDR3 is made up of 15 amino acids. The germline V gene has CDR1 WSHSY and CDR2 SAAADI. CDR3 sequence reads: CASTGTSSSTDTQYF. DNA of the CDR3: TGCGCCAGTACCGGGACTAGCTCTAGCACAGATACGCAGTATTTT.

The sample holds a few counts of this clonotype. V usage is TRBV4-1 and J usage is TRBJ1-5, with D uncertain. Germline loops: CDR1 MGHRA, CDR2 YSYEKL. The CDR3 runs 14 residues. V was trimmed by 1 base and J by 9 bases, leaving 13 bases between them. CDR3 sequence: CASSQGSRSGPQHF. CDR3 sequence (DNA): TGCGCCAGCAGCCAAGGCTCGAGGTCTGGGCCCCAGCATTTT.

In its sample, this clonotype was seen many times. The chain carries TRBV25-1 and TRBJ2-7; D gene uncertain. Germline assignment: CDR1 MGHDK and CDR2 SYGVNS. Trimming took 5 bases from V and 3 from J, leaving 14 bases between them. The CDR3 length is 14 residues. DNA for the CDR3: TGTGCCAGCAGTACACTGTCCCCATTCTACGAGCAGTACTTC. Its translation: CASSTLSPFYEQYF.

This clonotype has a count of ten or more. V gene TRBV12-3 or TRBV12-4 combines with J gene TRBJ2-7; D is unclear. The V and J ends lost 3 bases and 3 bases respectively, with 18 bases between them. This CDR3 is 16 amino acids long. The CDR3 protein is CASSLVYEDANYEQYF. In nucleotides, the CDR3 is TGTGCCAGCAGTTTGGTGTACGAGGACGCCAACTACGAGCAGTACTTC.

This clonotype was seen many times. V usage is TRBV25-1 and J usage is TRBJ2-2; the match to TRBD1 covers 8 bases. CDR3 length equals 16 residues. From germline, CDR1 is MGHDK and CDR2 SYGVNS. V trimming: 2 bases; J trimming: 1 base; junction bases outside the gene matches: 3. DNA for the CDR3: TGTGCCAGCAGTGAACTCGGGACAGGGAACACCGGGGAGCTGTTTTTT. The encoded protein is CASSELGTGNTGELFF.

At least ten counts were recorded for this clonotype. This chain joins TRBV6-2 or TRBV6-3 and TRBJ2-1; D not resolved. The V gene lost 6 bases and the J gene lost 0 bases, with 9 bases spanning the gap. Germline V gives CDR1 MNHEY, CDR2 SVGEGT. The length of the CDR3 is 14 residues. The CDR3 loop is CASSFPSSYNEQFF. The CDR3 nucleotides read TGTGCCAGCAGCTTCCCTAGCTCCTACAATGAGCAGTTCTTC.

As for this clonotype: One end of the junction is discordant with germline, which a read error may explain. This chain links TRBV28 with TRBJ2-7; no reliable D call. The CDR3 consists of 14 residues. Germline CDR1 MDHEN, CDR2 SYDVKM. CDR3 nucleotides: TGTGCCCGCCGCCCGGGCCCGCGCTCCTCCGCGCCGTCCTTC. As protein: CARRPGPRSSAPSF.

This clonotype showed up many times. The V gene is TRBV29-1, the J gene TRBJ2-2, with TRBD1 matching 11 bases. J lost 3 bases, V lost 6 bases, and 3 bases had no gene match. Germline V gene data show CDR1 as SQVTM and CDR2 as ANQGSEA. The CDR3 is 14 amino acids. The CDR3 is CSVRDRGDTGELFF. The CDR3 coding sequence is TGCAGCGTGCGGGACAGGGGGGACACCGGGGAGCTGTTTTTT.

In its sample, this clonotype was seen many times. The chain has TRBV6-1 and TRBJ1-4; D gene ambiguous. The length of the CDR3 is 15 residues. V was cut by 5 bases and J by 0 bases, with 10 bases left in between. The germline V gene has CDR1 MNHNS and CDR2 SASEGT. The CDR3 nucleotides are TGTGCCAGCAGTTTTAGTGAGTCAACTAATGAAAAACTGTTTTTT. Amino acid sequence: CASSFSESTNEKLFF.

A few counts support this clonotype. The chain recombines TRBV27 with TRBJ2-7; D perhaps matches TRBD1 (7 bases). In germline, CDR1 is MNHEY, CDR2 SMNVEV (reference sequence). The CDR3 is 16 amino acids. The V end was cut by 6 bases, the J end by 4 bases, with 22 bases between. CDR3 region: CASRPGGTEILYEQYF. The CDR3 DNA sequence: TGTGCCAGCAGACCTGGAGGGACAGAGATACTTTACGAGCAGTACTTC.

This clonotype was found many times. The chain uses TRBV2 and TRBJ1-5, with TRBD1 as a possible D gene (5 bases). The ends were cut back, 5 bases at V and 1 base at J, with 9 bases in the middle. Per the germline V gene, CDR1 is SNHLY and CDR2 is FYNNEI. The CDR3 spans 14 residues. In DNA, the CDR3 is TGTGCCAGCAGTCACCGGGACAGCAATCAGCCCCAGCATTTT. Translating it yields CASSHRDSNQPQHF.

This clonotype has ten or more counts. As DNA, the CDR3 is TGTGCCAGCAGCCAAACTAGCGGAGGGGGAGAGACCCAGTACTTC. Translation gives CASSQTSGGGETQYF. The V call is TRBV3-1, the J call TRBJ2-5; 8 bases agree with TRBD2. The CDR3 consists of 15 residues. V shed 2 bases and J 4 bases; nucleotides not matched to a gene: 6. CDR1 and CDR2 from the germline V gene are LGHDT and YNNKEL (reference sequence).

This clonotype was detected many times. V usage is TRBV29-1 and J usage is TRBJ1-1; TRBD1 might be the D (5 bases). V lost 6 bases, J lost 6 bases, and 17 bases lay in between. CDR3 length: 13 residues. The germline CDR1 and CDR2 sequences are SQVTM and ANQGSEA. The CDR3 sequence: CSVVGPKGAEAFF. The CDR3 DNA is TGCAGCGTCGTAGGACCGAAAGGGGCTGAAGCTTTCTTT.

This clonotype is labeled medium-sized (0.01 to 0.1%). The chain couples TRBV20-1 to TRBJ2-5, with TRBD2 identical over 14 bases. After removal of 7 bases from V and 4 bases from J, the junction contained 5 bases not matched to a gene. The CDR3 has 14 residues. Germline V lookup: CDR1 DFQATT, CDR2 SNEGSKA (reference sequence). DNA for the CDR3: TGCAGTGTTTCGGGACTAGCGGGGGCAGAGACCCAGTACTTC. Translation gives CSVSGLAGAETQYF.

This clonotype came up many times. The rearrangement joins TRBV25-1 to TRBJ2-7, with 8 positions matching TRBD1. The CDR3 totals 15 residues. CDR1 and CDR2 from the germline V gene are MGHDK and SYGVNS. With 5 bases clipped from V and 5 bases from J, the junction kept 11 bases outside the gene matches. The CDR3 protein is CASSPIPTGDDEQYF. The CDR3 DNA reads TGTGCCAGCAGTCCGATCCCGACAGGGGACGACGAGCAGTACTTC.

This clonotype was counted ten times or more. V gene TRBV7-2 combines with J gene TRBJ1-6, with D possibly being TRBD1 (5 bases). Between the trimmed V and J ends, which lost 5 bases and 0 bases, there was a span of 11 bases. Germline V gene lookup returns CDR1 SGHTA and CDR2 FQGNSA. The CDR3 contains 16 residues. The CDR3 is CASSATDSSYNSPLHF. CDR3 nucleotide sequence: TGTGCCAGCAGCGCTACCGACAGCTCCTATAATTCACCCCTCCACTTT.

This clonotype was seen ten or more times. The J gene is TRBJ2-7, the V gene TRBV5-1; 8 positions agree with TRBD1. V dropped 3 bases and J dropped 1; count of bases not matched to a gene: 3. This CDR3 has 14 amino acids. In germline, CDR1 is SGHRS, CDR2 YFSETQ. CDR3 in DNA: TGCGCCAGCAGCTCCGGGACAGGTTCCTACGAGCAGTACTTC. Translated, it gives CASSSGTGSYEQYF.

This clonotype was picked up many times. The rearrangement links TRBV5-1 to TRBJ2-2; weak D call: TRBD1 (6 bases). The CDR3 has 13 amino acids. Trimming left V 7 bases short and J 6 bases short, with 13 bases between. Per the germline V gene, CDR1 is SGHRS and CDR2 is YFSETQ. For the CDR3, the DNA is TGCGCCAGCCGCCCGAACAGGGCCGGGGAGCTGTTTTTT. Amino acid sequence: CASRPNRAGELFF.

This clonotype was counted between two and nine times. The rearrangement joins TRBV6-2 or TRBV6-3 to TRBJ2-2; D remains unclear. Trimming stripped 5 bases from V and 3 bases from J, with 7 bases between. Germline CDR1 reads MNHEY; CDR2 reads SVGEGT. CDR3 length: 13 amino acids. The CDR3 sequence: CASSPADTGELFF. Here the CDR3 DNA reads TGTGCCAGCAGTCCGGCGGACACCGGGGAGCTGTTTTTT.

This rearrangement joins TRBV28 to TRBJ1-5; maybe TRBD1 (5 bases). The length of the CDR3 is 14 residues. CDR1 and CDR2 (germline): MDHEN, SYDVKM. V shed 5 bases and J shed 4 bases, with 12 bases lying between them. DNA for the CDR3: TGTGCCAGCAGTCCCGACAGACAAAATCAGCCCCAGCATTTT. Residues: CASSPDRQNQPQHF. Drawing the rest from reference TRBV28 and TRBJ1-5, the complete variable domain is DVKVTQSSRYLVKRTGEKVFLECVQDMDHENMFWYRQDPGLGLRLIYFSYDVKMKEKGDIPEGYSVSREKKERFSLILESASTNQTSMYLCASSPDRQNQPQHFGDGTRLSIL.

This clonotype was counted at least ten times. The chain recombines TRBV20-1 with TRBJ2-3; 12 nucleotides line up with TRBD2. The CDR3 covers 15 residues. The germline CDR1 and CDR2 sequences are DFQATT and SNEGSKA (reference sequence). Trimming cost V 5 bases and J 0 bases; bases outside gene matches: 3. The CDR3 nucleotides are TGCAGTGCTGGACTAGCGGGATATAGCACAGATACGCAGTATTTT. Translated, it gives CSAGLAGYSTDTQYF.

This clonotype has a count of ten or more. This chain links TRBV20-1 with TRBJ2-1; TRBD2 matches at 13 bases. The CDR3 totals 14 residues. The junction had 0 bases not matched to a gene; V was cut back by 1 base and J by 6 bases. Germline values: CDR1 DFQATT, CDR2 SNEGSKA (reference sequence). The DNA for the CDR3 is TGCAGTGCTAGAGGACTAGCGGGGGGCAATGAGCAGTTCTTC. The encoded protein is CSARGLAGGNEQFF.